This TCR beta chain was identified in a study of OX40 agonist ivuxolimab in advanced cancers. At the level of the study: Hepatocellular carcinoma, melanoma, renal cell or head and neck cancer affected the dose-escalation patients.

V was pared by 3 bases and J by 7 bases, with 16 bases between. There are 15 residues in the CDR3. The V gene's germline CDR1 is LGHNA and CDR2 YNFKEQ. TCRdb's table, derived via immunoSEQ multiplex PCR, lists solely in-frame clones and lacks some. The sample consists of some 80,000 clones, roughly 92% of them appearing once. Peripheral blood came from all dose cohorts at three timepoints. The study, taken as a whole, reports: Dosing at 0.1 to 3.0 mg/kg was accompanied by clonal expansion of CD4+ and CD8+ blood T cells by week 6.

Concerning this clone itself: Its specificity is unknown.

The source was CD4+ or CD8+ T cells sorted from blood, collected in a trial of the OX40 agonist ivuxolimab. This sequence originates from an adult with an advanced solid tumor such as melanoma, head and neck, liver or kidney cancer. The V call is TRBV4-2, the J call TRBJ2-1; TRBD1 might be the D (5 bases). CDR3 nucleotide sequence: TGTGCCAGCAGCCAGACCCCACAGGTATTGAATGAGCAGTTCTTC. Protein sequence: CASSQTPQVLNEQFF.